This is a list of T cell receptor beta chains from one sample in a study of blood T cells in healthy people across ages. TCRdb analysed the 5' RACE reads with MiXCR anew, one entry per CDR3 protein. Altogether roughly 1,800,000 distinct CDR3 sequences are present, less than 50% being singletons, with the ten largest covering approximately 2.1%. The sequenced sample was blood. The source is a woman in her thirties or forties in good health. Each CDR3 is given with its conserved first and last residue. Each record gives: clone size, J gene, D gene, V gene, CDR3 DNA, CDR3 protein. D genes are given only for firm matches. Not every row has a clone size; where given, it reads once, few, many or a size class.

NA,TRBJ1-4,TRBD1,TRBV12-3/TRBV12-4,TGTGCCAGCAGTTTAGCTCGACAGGGAAGGGGGGAAAAACTGTTTTTT,CASSLARQGRGEKLFF
few,TRBJ2-5,TRBD2,TRBV28,TGTGCCAGCAGTCCGCTGACTAGCGGGGGAAATGAGCAGTACTTC,CASSPLTSGGNEQYF
few,TRBJ2-7,TRBD1,TRBV27,TGTGCCAGCAGTACAGGGGACGGTCGCTACGAGCAGTACTTC,CASSTGDGRYEQYF
few,TRBJ1-2,NA,TRBV11-2,TGTGCCAGCAGCCCCGTGAGAGGGAAGGTCCATGGCTACACCTTC,CASSPVRGKVHGYTF
NA,TRBJ1-6,NA,TRBV5-6,TGTGCCAGCAGGCTTGGACCCTCACCCCTCCACTTT,CASRLGPSPLHF
many,TRBJ2-1,TRBD2,TRBV5-1,TGCGCCAGCAGCTGGACTAGCGGGGGGGCCTACAATGAGCAGTTCTTC,CASSWTSGGAYNEQFF
few,TRBJ1-6,NA,TRBV2,TGTGCCAGCCGCGGCGGCACCAATTCACCCCTCCACTTT,CASRGGTNSPLHF
once,TRBJ2-5,TRBD2,TRBV27,TGTGCCAGCAGTCACCAGACTAGCGGCCAAGAGACCCAGTACTTC,CASSHQTSGQETQYF
NA,TRBJ2-1,TRBD2,TRBV6-1,TGTGCCAGCAGTGAAGGGGTGATTCGCGGGGGGCCCCATGAGCAGTTCTTC,CASSEGVIRGGPHEQFF
NA,TRBJ2-5,NA,TRBV6-6,TGTGCCAGCAGCCGCCTCGGGGCCTCTTTGTACCAAGAGACCCAGTACTTC,CASSRLGASLYQETQYF
few,TRBJ2-7,NA,TRBV20-1,TGCAGTGCTAGCCGGGAACCCAGGAGCTACGAGCAGTACTTC,CSASREPRSYEQYF
NA,TRBJ2-4,NA,TRBV7-2,TGTGCCAGCAGCCAGACATCAAACATTCAGTACTTC,CASSQTSNIQYF
NA,TRBJ2-7,TRBD2,TRBV6-2/TRBV6-3,TGTGCCAGCAGCCCGAGCGGGGAGGGCACCTACGAGCAGTACTTC,CASSPSGEGTYEQYF
once,TRBJ2-5,TRBD1,TRBV5-1,TGCGCCAGCAGCCCCGGCCGGCACGGGACAGAAGAGACCCAGTACTTC,CASSPGRHGTEETQYF
NA,TRBJ2-5,NA,TRBV20-1,TGCAGTGCTAGGGAATTAGGGGAGACCCAGTACTTC,CSARELGETQYF
NA,TRBJ2-5,TRBD1,TRBV12-3/TRBV12-4,TGTGCCAGCCGACCTTCAATGGGACAGCAAGAGACCCAGTACTTC,CASRPSMGQQETQYF
few,TRBJ2-4,TRBD1,TRBV12-3/TRBV12-4,TGTGCCAGCAGACGAGGGACAGGGGAGGGAAACATTCAGTACTTC,CASRRGTGEGNIQYF
few,TRBJ2-7,NA,TRBV20-1,TGCAGTGCCGAGGGGGGCAGGGGGTACGAGCAGTACTTC,CSAEGGRGYEQYF
NA,TRBJ2-3,NA,TRBV10-3,TGTGCCATCAAGGGAGAGACAGATACGCAGTATTTT,CAIKGETDTQYF
NA,TRBJ2-1,NA,TRBV9,TGTGCCAGCAGCAACCCGGGGCGATCTAGCTCCTACAATGAGCAGTTCTTC,CASSNPGRSSSYNEQFF
NA,TRBJ1-2,TRBD1,TRBV20-1,TGCAGTGCCCGGGAAGGGACAGGGGGTGGCTACACCTTC,CSAREGTGGGYTF
NA,TRBJ2-1,NA,TRBV5-1,TGCGCCAGCAGCCACCGGGACCCCTTAGATGAGCAGTTCTTC,CASSHRDPLDEQFF
few,TRBJ2-6,TRBD1,TRBV7-8,TGTGCCAGCAGCACACGTCCGGGACAGTCTTCCTCTGGGGCCAACGTCCTGACTTTC,CASSTRPGQSSSGANVLTF
NA,TRBJ2-6,NA,TRBV27,TGTGCCAGCAGGTCCCGGGGGGCCAACGTCCTGACTTTC,CASRSRGANVLTF
NA,TRBJ2-5,NA,TRBV11-2,TGTGCCAGCAGCTTAGGGTCGATCGGGGAGACCCAGTACTTC,CASSLGSIGETQYF
NA,TRBJ2-7,TRBD1,TRBV6-1,TGTGCCAGCAGTGAAGATGGGACAGGCCGGTACGAGCAGTACTTC,CASSEDGTGRYEQYF
NA,TRBJ1-1,TRBD1,TRBV2,TGTGCCAGCAGTGACAGGGGGCCCACGAACACTGAAGCTTTCTTT,CASSDRGPTNTEAFF
few,TRBJ2-3,TRBD2,TRBV29-1,TGCAGCGTAAGAAGCGGGGCGGTTCTAGGAGATACGCAGTATTTT,CSVRSGAVLGDTQYF
few,TRBJ2-7,TRBD1,TRBV24-1,TGTGCCACCAGCGAAGGGGGCGCCTTATACGAGCAGTACTTC,CATSEGGALYEQYF
many,TRBJ1-5,NA,TRBV18,TGTGCCAGCTCCCCACCGGGGGGGAATCAGCCCCAGCATTTT,CASSPPGGNQPQHF
once,TRBJ1-5,NA,TRBV6-6,TGTGCCAGCAGTTACCCCCGGGCTAGCAATCAGCCCCAGCATTTT,CASSYPRASNQPQHF